The sequence of this T cell receptor (beta chain) was determined in a study of CD8 T cells in Susac syndrome. Random-hexamer reverse transcription was applied to roughly 0.5 to 1 ug RNA. The immunoSEQ assay covered 54 Vbeta and 13 Jbeta segments for CDR3. TCRdb re-called the immunoSEQ multiplex PCR reads through MiXCR, storing one row per CDR3 protein. The data contain over 120,000 distinct CDR3 sequences, 95% of them singletons. The CDR3 runs 13 residues. Trimming cost V 8 bases and J 0 bases, with 10 bases left between them. The chain has TRBV12-3 or TRBV12-4 and TRBJ1-1; D unresolved. The source is a human donor with Susac syndrome. The specimen sequenced was CD4+ T cells from PBMCs. The CDR3 sequence is CASSLRLNTEAFF. For the CDR3, the DNA is TGTGCCAGCTCCCTCCGATTGAACACTGAAGCTTTCTTT.